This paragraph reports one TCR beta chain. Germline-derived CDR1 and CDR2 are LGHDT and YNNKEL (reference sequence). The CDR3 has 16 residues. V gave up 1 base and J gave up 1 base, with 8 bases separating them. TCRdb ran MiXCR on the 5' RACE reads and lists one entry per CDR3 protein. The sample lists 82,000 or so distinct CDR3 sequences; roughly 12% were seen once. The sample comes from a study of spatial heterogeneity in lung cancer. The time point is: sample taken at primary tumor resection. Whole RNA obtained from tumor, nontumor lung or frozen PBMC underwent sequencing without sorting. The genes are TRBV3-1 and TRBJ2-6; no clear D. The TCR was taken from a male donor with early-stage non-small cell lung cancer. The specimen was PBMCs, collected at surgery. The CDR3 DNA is TGTGCCAGCAGCCAAGTGTCCGGATCTGGGGCCAACGTCCTGACTTTC. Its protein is CASSQVSGSGANVLTF. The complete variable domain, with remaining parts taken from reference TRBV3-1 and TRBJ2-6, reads DTAVSQTPKYLVTQMGNDKSIKCEQNLGHDTMYWYKQDSKKFLKIMFSYNNKELIINETVPNRFSPKSPDKAHLNLHINSLELGDSAVYFCASSQVSGSGANVLTFGAGSRLTVL.